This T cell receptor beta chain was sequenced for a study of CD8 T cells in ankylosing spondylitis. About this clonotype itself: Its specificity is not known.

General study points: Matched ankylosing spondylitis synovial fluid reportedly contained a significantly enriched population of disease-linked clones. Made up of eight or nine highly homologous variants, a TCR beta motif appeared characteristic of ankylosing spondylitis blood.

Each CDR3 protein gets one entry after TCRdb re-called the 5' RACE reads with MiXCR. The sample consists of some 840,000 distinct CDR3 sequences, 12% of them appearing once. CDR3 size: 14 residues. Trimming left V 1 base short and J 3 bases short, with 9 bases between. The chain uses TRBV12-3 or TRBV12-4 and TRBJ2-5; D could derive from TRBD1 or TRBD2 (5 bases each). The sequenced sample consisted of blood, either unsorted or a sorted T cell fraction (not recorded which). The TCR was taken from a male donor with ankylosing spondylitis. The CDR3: CASSLEQGEETQYF. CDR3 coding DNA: TGTGCCAGCAGTTTAGAGCAGGGAGAAGAGACCCAGTACTTC.